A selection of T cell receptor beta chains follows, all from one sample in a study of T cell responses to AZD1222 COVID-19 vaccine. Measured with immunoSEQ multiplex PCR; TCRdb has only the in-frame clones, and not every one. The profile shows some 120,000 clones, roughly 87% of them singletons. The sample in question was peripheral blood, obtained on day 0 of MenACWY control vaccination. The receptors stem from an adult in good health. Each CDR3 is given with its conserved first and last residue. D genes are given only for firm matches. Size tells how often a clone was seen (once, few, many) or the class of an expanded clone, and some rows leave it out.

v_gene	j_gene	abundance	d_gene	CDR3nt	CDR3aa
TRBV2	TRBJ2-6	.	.	TGTGCCAGCTACAGGAGCTCTGGGGCCAACGTCCTGACTTTC	CASYRSSGANVLTF
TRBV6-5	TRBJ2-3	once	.	TGTGCCAGCAGACCAATCGGAATTAGGGCAGATACGCAGTATTTT	CASRPIGIRADTQYF
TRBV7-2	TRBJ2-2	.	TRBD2	TGTGCCAGCAGCTTAGTAGCGGGAGGGCCAGGCGGGGAGCTGTTTTTT	CASSLVAGGPGGELFF
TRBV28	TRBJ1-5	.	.	TGTGCCACCTCAGAAAGGGGCGATTTCTATAGCAATCGGCCCCAGCATTTT	CATSERGDFYSNRPQHF
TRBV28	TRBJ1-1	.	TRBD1	TGTGCCAGCAGTTCGGGACAGATGAACACTGAAGCTTTCTTT	CASSSGQMNTEAFF
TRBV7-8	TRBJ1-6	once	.	TGTGCCAGCAGCAACTCTAAACCGGGACAACGAGGATCACCCCTCCACTTT	CASSNSKPGQRGSPLHF
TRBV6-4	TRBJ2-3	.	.	TGTGCCAGCAGTGAAGGGGAGGGCACAGATACGCAGTATTTT	CASSEGEGTDTQYF
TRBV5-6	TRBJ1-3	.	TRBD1	TGTGCCAGCAGCTTGACAGGGGAGGGTTGGCTCTCTGGAAACACCATATATTTT	CASSLTGEGWLSGNTIYF
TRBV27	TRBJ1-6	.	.	TGTGCCAGCAGTCCGGGACTGCCGGTCCCCCTCCACTTT	CASSPGLPVPLHF
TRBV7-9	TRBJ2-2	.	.	TGTGCCAGCAGCTTTCTCCAAGGGGGGACAAAAACCGGGGAGCTGTTTTTT	CASSFLQGGTKTGELFF
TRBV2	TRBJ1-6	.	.	TGTGCCAGCAGTGGGACTATCTTGACAGCCTTAAATTCACCCCTCCACTTT	CASSGTILTALNSPLHF
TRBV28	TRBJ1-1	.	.	TGTGCCAGCAGTTTAAGAGGGGCTGAAGCTTTCTTT	CASSLRGAEAFF
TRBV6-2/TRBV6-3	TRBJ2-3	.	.	TGTGCCAGCAGCAATAGTCGGCGGGGTAAGAGCACAGATACGCAGTATTTT	CASSNSRRGKSTDTQYF
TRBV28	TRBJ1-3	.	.	TGTGCCAGCAGTGATGCGACAATCTCTGGAAACACCATATATTTT	CASSDATISGNTIYF
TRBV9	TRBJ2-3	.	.	TGTGCCAGCAGCGTAAGGGGAGACACTCCCACAGATACGCAGTATTTT	CASSVRGDTPTDTQYF
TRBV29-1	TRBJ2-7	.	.	TGCAGCGTTGAACTGAGTGGCGGTTCCTACGAGCAGTACTTC	CSVELSGGSYEQYF
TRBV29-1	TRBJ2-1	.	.	TGCAGCGTTCCGGCGGCAGGGCCCTACAATGAGCAGTTCTTC	CSVPAAGPYNEQFF
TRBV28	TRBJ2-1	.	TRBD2	TGTGCCAGCAGCTCCAGCGGGAGCAAGTTCTTC	CASSSSGSKFF
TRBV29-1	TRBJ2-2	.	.	TGCAGCGCTCAGGGGGTAGCGGGGAACACCGGGGAGCTGTTTTTT	CSAQGVAGNTGELFF
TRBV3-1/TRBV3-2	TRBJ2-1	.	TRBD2	TGTGCCAGCAGCGACCTTAGCGGGAGGGCCGGGGTTGAGCAGTTCTTC	CASSDLSGRAGVEQFF
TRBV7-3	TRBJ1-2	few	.	TGTGCCAGCAGCTTTTCGGGCGGTTCTAACTATGGCTACACCTTC	CASSFSGGSNYGYTF
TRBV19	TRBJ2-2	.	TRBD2	TGTGCCAGTAGTATTGGCGGGAGGTCCGGGGAGCTGTTTTTT	CASSIGGRSGELFF
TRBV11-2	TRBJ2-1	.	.	TGTGCCAGCAGCATCCAACAGGTGGGATTGGGGGATGAGCAGTTCTTC	CASSIQQVGLGDEQFF
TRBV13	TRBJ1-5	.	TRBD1	TGTGCCAGCAGCTCGACAGGGTGGGGTCAGCCCCAGCATTTT	CASSSTGWGQPQHF
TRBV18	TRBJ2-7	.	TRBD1	TGTGCCAGCTCACCAGACAGGGCGGGTGTCGAGCAGTACTTC	CASSPDRAGVEQYF
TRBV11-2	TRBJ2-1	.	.	TGTGCCAGCAGCTTAGATCTGAGGGGGGCGGACAATGAGCAGTTCTTC	CASSLDLRGADNEQFF
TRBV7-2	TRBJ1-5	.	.	TGTGCCAGCAGCTTAAAAGGGGGGAGCAATCAGCCCCAGCATTTT	CASSLKGGSNQPQHF
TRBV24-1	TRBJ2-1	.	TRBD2	TGTGCCACCAGTGAAGGGGGACTAGTTTCGGCACATGAGCAGTTCTTC	CATSEGGLVSAHEQFF
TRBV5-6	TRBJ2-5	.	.	TGTGCCAGCAGCTTTGCAGTTGAGACCCAGTACTTC	CASSFAVETQYF
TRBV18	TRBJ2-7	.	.	TGTGCCAGCTCAGCGGACTCCCAGTACGAGCAGTACTTC	CASSADSQYEQYF
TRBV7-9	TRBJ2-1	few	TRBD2	TGTGCCAGCAGCTTTCTAGCGGAGTACAATGAGCAGTTCTTC	CASSFLAEYNEQFF
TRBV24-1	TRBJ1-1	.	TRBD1	TGTGCCACCAGTGACACCAACAGGGGGAACACTGAAGCTTTCTTT	CATSDTNRGNTEAFF
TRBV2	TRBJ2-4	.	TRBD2	TGTGCCAGCAGAGTCCGGCGGGGGTGGGAAAACATTCAGTACTTC	CASRVRRGWENIQYF
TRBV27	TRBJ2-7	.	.	TGTGCCAGCAGTCCTTATACCTCCCAAAGACTAGTCGACCTCATCTCCTACGAGCAGTACTTC	CASSPYTSQRLVDLISYEQYF
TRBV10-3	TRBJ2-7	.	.	TGTGCCATCAGTGAAGGGACTTCCGTTTACAAGCAGTACTTC	CAISEGTSVYKQYF